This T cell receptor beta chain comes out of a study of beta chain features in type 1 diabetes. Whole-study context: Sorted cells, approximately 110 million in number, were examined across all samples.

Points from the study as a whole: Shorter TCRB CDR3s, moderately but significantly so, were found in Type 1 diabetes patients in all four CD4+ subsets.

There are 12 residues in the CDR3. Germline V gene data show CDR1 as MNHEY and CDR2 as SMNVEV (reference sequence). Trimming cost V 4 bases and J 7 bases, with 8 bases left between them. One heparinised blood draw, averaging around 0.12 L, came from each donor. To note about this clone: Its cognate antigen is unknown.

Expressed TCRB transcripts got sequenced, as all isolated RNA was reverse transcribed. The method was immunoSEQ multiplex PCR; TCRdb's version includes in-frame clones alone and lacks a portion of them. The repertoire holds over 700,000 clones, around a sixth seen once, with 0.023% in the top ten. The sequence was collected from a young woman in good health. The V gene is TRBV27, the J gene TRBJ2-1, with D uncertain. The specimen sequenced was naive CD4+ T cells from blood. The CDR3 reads CASSSGRNEQFF. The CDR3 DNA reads TGTGCCAGCAGTTCGGGCCGAAATGAGCAGTTCTTC.